This passage covers 14 T cell receptor beta chains from one sample sequenced in a study of long-term antiretroviral therapy in people with HIV. Sequencing relied on immunoSEQ assay v3.0, run at survey level. Profiled with immunoSEQ multiplex PCR; TCRdb holds only in-frame clones, not every one. Of roughly 28,000 clones listed, around 90% are singletons. Sequencing was performed on unsorted PBMCs, taken 1.8 years after starting antiretroviral therapy. Receptors were obtained from a woman aged 18-29 years with HIV.

The chain combines TRBV25-1 with TRBJ2-7; TRBD2 matches at 12 bases. J gave up 1 base and V 5 bases, and 6 bases lay outside the gene matches. The CDR3 length is 16 residues. The germline V gene has CDR1 MGHDK and CDR2 SYGVNS. The CDR3 protein is CASSLATSGRSYEQYF. The CDR3, as DNA: TGTGCCAGCAGTCTGGCCACTAGCGGGAGGTCCTACGAGCAGTACTTC.

This clone was seen a single time. The gene calls are TRBV28 and TRBJ1-1, with TRBD1 matching over 8 bases. CDR3 length equals 15 residues. After removal of 8 bases from V and 3 bases from J, the junction contained 11 bases not matched to a gene. Germline V gene lookup returns CDR1 MDHEN and CDR2 SYDVKM. CDR3 bases: TGTGCCAGCCCTGGGGGGGCGGGACAGGACACTGAAGCTTTCTTT. It translates to CASPGGAGQDTEAFF.

The V gene is TRBV5-4, the J gene TRBJ2-7, with TRBD1 matching over 8 bases. V dropped 1 base and J dropped 6; count of bases not matched to a gene: 3. The length of the CDR3 is 13 residues. Germline V lookup: CDR1 SGHNT, CDR2 YYREEE (reference sequence). The CDR3 reads CASSLPDRGEQYF. The CDR3 region has the DNA TGTGCCAGCAGCTTGCCAGACAGGGGCGAGCAGTACTTC.

The chain joins TRBV27 to TRBJ2-7, with D uncertain. Germline values: CDR1 MNHEY, CDR2 SMNVEV (reference sequence). The V and J ends lost 5 bases and 4 bases respectively, with 12 bases between them. CDR3 length: 13 residues. The CDR3 nucleotides read TGTGCCAGCAGTCCCACTTCGGATTACGAGCAGTACTTC. It specifies CASSPTSDYEQYF.

The V gene is TRBV7-9, the J gene TRBJ2-4; 9 bases map to TRBD1. The J segment lost 2 bases and the V segment lost 5 bases, leaving 4 bases of the junction unmatched. The CDR3 sequence is 15 residues long. In germline, CDR1 is SEHNR, CDR2 FQNEAQ (reference sequence). CDR3 coding DNA: TGTGCCAGCAGCAGACAGGGGGGATCCAAAAACATTCAGTACTTC. This translates into CASSRQGGSKNIQYF. Together with reference TRBV7-9 and TRBJ2-4, the CDR3 gives the full variable domain: DTGVSQNPRHKITKRGQNVTFRCDPISEHNRLYWYRQTLGQGPEFLTYFQNEAQLEKSRLLSDRFSAERPKGSFSTLEIQRTEQGDSAMYLCASSRQGGSKNIQYFGAGTRLSVL.

The V call is TRBV7-2, the J call TRBJ1-5; D possibly corresponds to TRBD1 (5 bases). Between the trimmed V and J ends, which lost 2 bases and 5 bases, there was a span of 10 bases. The V gene's germline CDR1 is SGHTA and CDR2 FQGNSA. The CDR3 runs 14 residues. The CDR3 DNA sequence: TGTGCCAGCAGCTTATCTGGGGCTGATCAGCCCCAGCATTTT. Protein product: CASSLSGADQPQHF.

The chain uses TRBV4-2 and TRBJ1-2; D not certain. The length of the CDR3 is 15 residues. The V end lost 5 bases, the J end lost 5 bases, and 18 bases lay between the germline ends. The V gene's germline CDR1 is LGHNA and CDR2 YNFKEQ. CDR3 residues: CASSLVGRKSYGYTF. CDR3 bases: TGTGCCAGCAGCTTGGTTGGCAGGAAAAGTTATGGCTACACCTTC.

This clone is a singleton in its sample. V gene TRBV10-3 combines with J gene TRBJ2-3; weak D call: TRBD2 (6 bases). V was pared by 6 bases and J by 2 bases, with 12 bases between. The CDR3 spans 14 residues. Germline V gene sequence: CDR1 ENHRY, CDR2 SYGVKD. Here the CDR3 DNA reads TGTGCCATCAGGAGGGGCGGGATCACAGATACGCAGTATTTT. It is translated as CAIRRGGITDTQYF.

This clone was counted once. The V call is TRBV6-5, the J call TRBJ2-1; the match to TRBD2 covers 9 bases. The V gene end was trimmed by 0 bases and the J gene end by 5 bases; junction bases not matched to a gene: 2. The CDR3 has 15 residues. Germline CDR1 MNHEY, CDR2 SVGAGI. The CDR3 loop is CASSYSTSGHNEQFF. The CDR3 bases are TGTGCCAGCAGTTACTCCACTAGCGGGCACAATGAGCAGTTCTTC.

This chain uses TRBV6-5 with TRBJ1-5; possibly TRBD1 for D (6 bases). The V and J ends lost 7 bases and 4 bases respectively, with 11 bases between them. CDR1 and CDR2 (germline): MNHEY, SVGAGI. CDR3 length equals 13 residues. This CDR3 reads CASMGAGNQPQHF. The CDR3 coding sequence is TGTGCCAGCATGGGGGCAGGGAATCAGCCCCAGCATTTT.

This sequence joins TRBV5-1 and TRBJ1-6; D remains unclear. V shed 0 bases and J shed 14 bases, with 12 bases lying between them. Looked up from germline, CDR1 is SGHRS and CDR2 is YFSETQ. The CDR3 sequence is 13 residues long. CDR3 nucleotide sequence: TGCGCCAGCAGCTTGGAAATCCGGGAGGCCCTCCACTTT. Its translation: CASSLEIREALHF.

CDR3 bases: TGCGCCAGCAGCCAGGGCGGAGGGACAGGGGGCTCTGGGGCCAACGTCCTGACTTTC. Protein: CASSQGGGTGGSGANVLTF. V gene TRBV4-1 combines with J gene TRBJ2-6, with 11 bases aligning to TRBD1. The CDR3 contains 19 residues. The ends lost 3 bases at V and 0 bases at J; junction bases unmatched: 7. The germline V gene encodes CDR1 MGHRA and CDR2 YSYEKL.

The chain uses TRBV19 and TRBJ1-1; D perhaps matches TRBD1 (5 bases). The V gene's germline CDR1 is LNHDA and CDR2 SQIVND (reference sequence). Deletions cut 7 bases from V and 0 bases from J, with 9 bases between. The CDR3 spans 13 residues. For the CDR3, the DNA is TGTGCCAGTACACCGACAGTGAACACTGAAGCTTTCTTT. Its translation: CASTPTVNTEAFF.

V and J are TRBV6-4 and TRBJ2-2; the D gene could be TRBD1 or TRBD2 (6 bases each). The CDR3 extends over 15 amino acids. The ends were cut back, 7 bases at V and 4 bases at J, with 16 bases in the middle. CDR1 and CDR2 (germline): MRHNA, SNTAGT. CDR3 in DNA: TGTGCCAGCAAGGAGTCCGGGGGCGGCACCGGGGAGCTGTTTTTT. Translated: CASKESGGGTGELFF.